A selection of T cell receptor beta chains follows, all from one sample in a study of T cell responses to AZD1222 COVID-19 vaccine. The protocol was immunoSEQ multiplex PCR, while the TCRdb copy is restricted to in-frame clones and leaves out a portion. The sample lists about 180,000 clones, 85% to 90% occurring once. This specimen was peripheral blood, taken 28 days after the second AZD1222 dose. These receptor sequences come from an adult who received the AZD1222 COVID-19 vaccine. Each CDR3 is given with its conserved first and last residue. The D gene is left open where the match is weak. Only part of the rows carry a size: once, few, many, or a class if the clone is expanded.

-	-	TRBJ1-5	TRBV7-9	CASTPQGPGQPQHF	TGTGCCAGCACCCCACAGGGACCGGGTCAGCCCCAGCATTTT
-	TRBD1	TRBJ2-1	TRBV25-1	CASSGYRGNEQFF	TGTGCCAGCAGTGGTTACAGGGGAAATGAGCAGTTCTTC
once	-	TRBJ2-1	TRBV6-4	CASSDRGQQFF	TGTGCCAGCAGTGACCGCGGGCAGCAGTTCTTC
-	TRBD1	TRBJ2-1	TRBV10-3	CAISDRGRSYNEQFF	TGTGCCATCAGTGACAGGGGGCGATCCTACAATGAGCAGTTCTTC
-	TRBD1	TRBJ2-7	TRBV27	CASGAGTDPYEQYF	TGTGCCAGCGGCGCCGGGACAGATCCTTACGAGCAGTACTTC
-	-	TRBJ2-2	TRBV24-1	CATQPRVTGELFF	TGTGCCACCCAGCCTAGGGTAACCGGGGAGCTGTTTTTT
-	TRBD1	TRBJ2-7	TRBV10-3	CAISESGTAAYEQYF	TGTGCCATCAGTGAGTCCGGGACAGCCGCCTACGAGCAGTACTTC
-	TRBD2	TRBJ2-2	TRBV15	CATSRRVGGRALNTGELFF	TGTGCCACCAGCAGAAGAGTTGGCGGGAGGGCCTTGAACACCGGGGAGCTGTTTTTT
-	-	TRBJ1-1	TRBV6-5	CASSYSTSRGTEAFF	TGTGCCAGCAGTTACTCGACGTCACGGGGCACTGAAGCTTTCTTT
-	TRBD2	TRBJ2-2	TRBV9	CASSPRLAGETNTGELFF	TGTGCCAGCAGCCCCCGACTAGCGGGAGAGACGAACACCGGGGAGCTGTTTTTT
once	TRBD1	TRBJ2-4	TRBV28	CASSFPGQGASIQYF	TGTGCCAGCAGTTTCCCGGGACAGGGGGCGAGCATTCAGTACTTC
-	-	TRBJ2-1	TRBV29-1	CSVPRQVEQFF	TGCAGCGTTCCCCGTCAAGTTGAGCAGTTCTTC
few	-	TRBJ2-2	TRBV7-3	CASSFSSGGELFF	TGTGCCAGCAGCTTTTCTTCGGGCGGGGAGCTGTTTTTT
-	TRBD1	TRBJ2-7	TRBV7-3	CASSLRRTGPYEQYF	TGTGCCAGCAGCTTAAGGAGGACAGGGCCCTACGAGCAGTACTTC
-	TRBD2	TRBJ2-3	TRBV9	CASSAVLAGGPMDTQYF	TGTGCCAGCAGCGCAGTACTAGCGGGAGGGCCTATGGATACGCAGTATTTT
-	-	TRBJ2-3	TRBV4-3	CASSQGLLSTDTQYF	TGCGCCAGCAGCCAAGGACTCCTGTCCACAGATACGCAGTATTTT